The 28 T cell receptor beta chains reported below all come from one sample, sequenced in a study of control samples from healthy donors and cancer patients. This table comes from immunoSEQ multiplex PCR, and its TCRdb copy is limited to in-frame clones, with some not included. The sample consists of tens of thousands of clones, around nine tenths of them appearing once. The sequencing sample was made of PBMCs. The origin of the receptors is a man aged 30 to 39 with colorectal cancer.

This chain uses TRBV10-1 with TRBJ2-2; 8 positions agree with TRBD2. The CDR3 totals 16 residues. The J segment lost 5 bases and the V segment lost 8 bases, leaving 13 bases of the junction unmatched. Germline CDR1 is WNHNN and CDR2 is SYGVQD (reference sequence). The CDR3 loop reads CASSDSISGETGELFF. CDR3 coding DNA: TGCGCCAGCTCCGACTCCATTAGCGGGGAGACCGGGGAGCTGTTTTTT.

The chain uses TRBV6-5 and TRBJ1-6, with 7 bases lining up with TRBD1. With 7 bases clipped from V and 7 bases from J, the junction kept 7 bases outside the gene matches. Germline CDR1 and CDR2: MNHEY and SVGAGI. The CDR3 runs to 14 residues. The CDR3 region has the DNA TGTGCCAGCACTAGGGACAGTTTCAATTCACCCCTCCACTTT. This codes for CASTRDSFNSPLHF.

The chain uses TRBV5-1 and TRBJ1-2, with unresolved D. Germline V CDR1 and CDR2: SGHRS, YFSETQ. The CDR3 sequence is 14 residues long. V lost 0 bases and J lost 4, with 10 bases in between. The CDR3 loop reads CASSLARRTYGYTF. The CDR3 nucleotides are TGCGCCAGCAGCTTGGCCCGGAGGACCTATGGCTACACCTTC.

This clone was detected only a few times. The chain recombines TRBV30 with TRBJ1-2; 10 bases are a match to TRBD1. J was trimmed by 2 bases and V by 7 bases; bases with no gene match: 7. Germline CDR1 is GTSNPN and CDR2 is SVGIG (reference sequence). This CDR3 region has 14 residues. CDR3 nucleotides: TGTGCCTCGAGACAGGGGGCTTTCAACTATGGCTACACCTTC. Translation: CASRQGAFNYGYTF.

This clone was seen only a few times. The chain recombines TRBV7-9 with TRBJ2-1, with 7 bases matching TRBD1. The CDR3 consists of 17 residues. The V segment lost 5 bases and the J segment 0 bases; nucleotides outside the gene matches: 10. Germline CDR1 reads SEHNR; CDR2 reads FQNEAQ (reference sequence). The CDR3, as DNA: TGTGCCAGCAGCCTTAGAGGGACAGAGAGCTCCTACAATGAGCAGTTCTTC. The encoded protein is CASSLRGTESSYNEQFF.

The rearrangement joins TRBV30 to TRBJ2-3, with a possible D match to TRBD1 (5 bases). Germline V lookup: CDR1 GTSNPN, CDR2 SVGIG (reference sequence). V lost 2 bases and J 5 bases, leaving 8 bases between the germline ends. The CDR3 covers 12 residues. CDR3 region: CAWSLRGDTQYF. Here the CDR3 DNA reads TGTGCCTGGAGTCTAAGGGGAGATACGCAGTATTTT.

The sample holds a few counts of this clone. The chain links TRBV3-1 (or the pseudogene TRBV3-2) to TRBJ1-6; tentatively, D is TRBD1 (5 bases). CDR3 size: 13 residues. The V gene lost 1 base and the J gene lost 9 bases, with 7 bases spanning the gap. The germline V gene encodes CDR1 LGHDT and CDR2 YNNKEL (reference sequence). CDR3 nucleotides: TGTGCCAGCAGCCAAGGGAGGGGTTCACCCCTCCACTTT. This encodes CASSQGRGSPLHF.

This chain joins TRBV5-1 and TRBJ1-1, with a possible D match to TRBD1 (5 bases). The V end lost 2 bases, the J end lost 1 base, and 12 bases lay between the germline ends. Germline values: CDR1 SGHRS, CDR2 YFSETQ. The CDR3 is 15 amino acids. CDR3 in DNA: TGCGCCAGCAGCTTCCAAGGGACCGGGAACACTGAAGCTTTCTTT. Amino acids: CASSFQGTGNTEAFF.

The genes are TRBV6-6 and TRBJ2-3, with TRBD2 matching 8 bases. J gave up 5 bases and V 2 bases, and 3 bases lay outside the gene matches. There are 14 residues in the CDR3. Germline loops: CDR1 MNHNY, CDR2 SVGAGI (reference sequence). CDR3 bases: TGTGCCAGCAGTTACCTCCGGGGGGGAGATACGCAGTATTTT. It encodes CASSYLRGGDTQYF.

The chain couples TRBV5-1 to TRBJ2-2, with D hard to call. The CDR3 has 15 amino acids. Germline CDR1 SGHRS, CDR2 YFSETQ. V lost 0 bases and J lost 0, with 6 bases in between. The CDR3 sequence is CASSLGRPNTGELFF. The CDR3 DNA reads TGCGCCAGCAGCTTGGGACGTCCGAACACCGGGGAGCTGTTTTTT.

The rearrangement uses TRBV24-1 and TRBJ1-1; no clear D gene. Germline-derived CDR1 and CDR2 are KGHDR and SFDVKD. CDR3 size: 13 residues. V was pared by 5 bases and J by 5 bases, with 11 bases between. CDR3 residues: CATSASWETEAFF. In DNA, the CDR3 is TGTGCCACCAGTGCAAGTTGGGAAACTGAAGCTTTCTTT.

The chain combines TRBV7-2 with TRBJ1-5; no reliable D call. The CDR3 consists of 15 residues. Germline-derived CDR1 and CDR2 are SGHTA and FQGNSA. Trimming left V 5 bases short and J 1 base short, with 12 bases between. This chain's CDR3 is CASSPATGSNQPQHF. The CDR3 region has the DNA TGTGCCAGCAGCCCTGCTACGGGGAGCAATCAGCCCCAGCATTTT.

The chain carries TRBV6-2 or TRBV6-3 and TRBJ2-3, with a possible D match to TRBD2 (5 bases). The CDR3 totals 15 residues. Germline CDR1 MNHEY, CDR2 SVGEGT. Trimming removed 1 base at V and 5 bases at J, with 13 bases between. This chain's CDR3 is CASSYWSGELDTQYF. The CDR3 bases are TGTGCCAGCAGTTACTGGAGTGGGGAGTTAGATACGCAGTATTTT.

The chain has TRBV24-1 and TRBJ1-1; D not resolved. Germline V gene lookup returns CDR1 KGHDR and CDR2 SFDVKD. The V gene lost 7 bases and the J gene lost 1 base, with 9 bases spanning the gap. The CDR3 has 13 amino acids. For the CDR3, the DNA is TGTGCCACCAGAGGGCCGGGGAACACTGAAGCTTTCTTT. Amino acids: CATRGPGNTEAFF.

The chain joins TRBV3-1 (or the pseudogene TRBV3-2) to TRBJ1-1, with unresolved D. The germline CDR1 and CDR2 sequences are LGHDT and YNNKEL (reference sequence). Deletions cut 5 bases from V and 2 bases from J, with 9 bases between. The CDR3 is 13 residues long. The CDR3 protein is CASSVKRNTEAFF. CDR3 DNA: TGTGCCAGCAGCGTTAAGAGAAACACTGAAGCTTTCTTT.

This sequence joins TRBV15 and TRBJ2-5; 9 bases map to TRBD1. J was trimmed by 4 bases and V by 11 bases; bases with no gene match: 14. This CDR3 comprises 15 residues. Germline V CDR1 and CDR2: LNHNV, YYDKDF (reference sequence). CDR3 coding DNA: TGTGCCGCCACCAGTCCAGGACAGGGGCTAGAGACCCAGTACTTC. Residues: CAATSPGQGLETQYF.

The rearrangement links TRBV14 to TRBJ2-1; possible D gene TRBD1, 6 bases. The V gene lost 2 bases and the J gene lost 3 bases, with 17 bases spanning the gap. The CDR3 is 17 amino acids. Germline CDR1 is SGHDN and CDR2 is FVKESK. Here the CDR3 reads CASSQIALRTVYNEQFF. The CDR3 DNA is TGTGCCAGCAGCCAAATAGCGCTAAGGACAGTCTACAATGAGCAGTTCTTC.

This chain links TRBV24-1 with TRBJ2-1, with D perhaps TRBD1 (5 bases). V dropped 4 bases and J dropped 15 bases, with 15 bases sitting between them. Germline V gene sequence: CDR1 KGHDR, CDR2 SFDVKD. This CDR3 has 12 residues. The CDR3 is CATSDLGVSRFF. The CDR3 nucleotides read TGTGCCACCAGTGACCTAGGGGTTTCACGGTTCTTC.

The chain combines TRBV4-3 with TRBJ1-6; the D is unclear. Trimming removed 0 bases at V and 1 base at J, with 10 bases between. Per germline, CDR1 LGHNA and CDR2 YSLEER. The length of the CDR3 is 17 residues. CDR3 nucleotide sequence: TGCGCCAGCAGCCAAGAAGACTCCAGATCCTATAATTCACCCCTCCACTTT. Translated, it gives CASSQEDSRSYNSPLHF.

The table lists this clone with a count of one. V and J are TRBV20-1 and TRBJ1-1, with D unclear. V lost 8 bases and J lost 5, with 12 bases in between. The germline CDR1 and CDR2 sequences are DFQATT and SNEGSKA (reference sequence). There are 11 residues in the CDR3. CDR3 DNA: TGCAGTCAGAGGTCGGAAACTGAAGCTTTCTTT. Amino acids: CSQRSETEAFF.

The chain employs TRBV18 and TRBJ1-4, with TRBD1 as a possible D gene (5 bases). The CDR3 contains 15 residues. Germline V gene lookup returns CDR1 KGHSH and CDR2 LQKENI. V was cut by 2 bases and J by 4 bases, with 11 bases left in between. This CDR3 reads CASSPERQYNEKLFF. As DNA, the CDR3 is TGTGCCAGCTCACCAGAACGACAGTATAATGAAAAACTGTTTTTT. Full variable domain (remainder filled in from reference TRBV18 and TRBJ1-4): NAGVMQNPRHLVRRRGQEARLRCSPMKGHSHVYWYRQLPEEGLKFMVYLQKENIIDESGMPKERFSAEFPKEGPSILRIQQVVRGDSAAYFCASSPERQYNEKLFFGSGTQLSVL.

This rearrangement joins TRBV4-1 to TRBJ1-1; D call uncertain. This CDR3 spans 14 amino acids. V gave up 1 base and J gave up 0 bases, with 6 bases separating them. Germline loops: CDR1 MGHRA, CDR2 YSYEKL. The CDR3 here is CASSQVRLNTEAFF. The CDR3 DNA reads as TGCGCCAGCAGCCAAGTAAGGTTGAACACTGAAGCTTTCTTT.

This chain links TRBV5-5 with TRBJ1-1, with a weak D call TRBD1 (5 bases). The V end lost 3 bases, the J end lost 1 base, and 19 bases lay between the germline ends. CDR1 and CDR2 (germline): SGHKS, YYEKEE (reference sequence). The CDR3 totals 17 residues. In nucleotides, the CDR3 is TGTGCCAGCAGCTCCGAGGGAGGGGTCGGTCGGAACACTGAAGCTTTCTTT. Translated, it gives CASSSEGGVGRNTEAFF.

This clone was observed a few times. The rearrangement links TRBV13 to TRBJ2-1, with a weak D call TRBD2 (6 bases). Germline V lookup: CDR1 PRHDT, CDR2 FYEKMQ (reference sequence). The V and J ends lost 4 bases and 10 bases respectively, with 17 bases between them. The CDR3 contains 14 residues. The CDR3: CASSSSQGLQEQFF. Here the CDR3 DNA reads TGTGCCAGCAGCTCCTCGCAGGGACTGCAAGAGCAGTTCTTC.

Concerning this clone: One end of the junction fails to match germline, which may point to a read error. The chain is built from TRBV10-1 and TRBJ1-2; D might be TRBD1 (5 bases). Germline lookup yields CDR1 WNHNN and CDR2 SYGVQD (reference sequence). The CDR3 loop spans 13 amino acids. The CDR3 DNA follows: TGCGCCAGCAGTCAAGACAGTAACTATGGCTATACCTTC. It is translated as CASSQDSNYGYTF.

In this sample, this clone turned up a few times. The rearrangement joins TRBV30 to TRBJ1-2; D is perhaps TRBD1 (5 bases). V was shortened by 2 bases and J by 4 bases, with 11 bases between the two germline ends. The CDR3 totals 13 residues. The germline gives CDR1 GTSNPN, CDR2 SVGIG (reference sequence). The chain's CDR3 is CAWSNGASYGYTF. CDR3 DNA: TGTGCCTGGAGTAACGGGGCAAGCTATGGCTACACCTTC.

The J gene is TRBJ1-4, the V gene TRBV7-2, with D perhaps matching TRBD1 (5 bases). CDR1 SGHTA and CDR2 FQGNSA come from the germline V gene. This CDR3 is 14 amino acids long. Trimming took 8 bases from V and 2 from J, leaving 12 bases between them. The CDR3 DNA reads as TGTGCCAGCGCTCCGGGGCCCACTAATGAAAAACTGTTTTTT. This sequence encodes CASAPGPTNEKLFF.

The chain carries TRBV27 and TRBJ1-4; D not resolved. Germline V CDR1 and CDR2: MNHEY, SMNVEV (reference sequence). V was clipped by 0 bases and J by 2 bases, with 16 bases between them. The CDR3 extends over 18 amino acids. The CDR3 coding sequence is TGTGCCAGCAGTTTATCCTGGGCGGTTGAGGTCACTAATGAAAAACTGTTTTTT. As protein: CASSLSWAVEVTNEKLFF.